These 28 T cell receptor beta chains came from one sample sequenced in a study of blood T cell repertoires in COVID-19. Assay used: immunoSEQ multiplex PCR; TCRdb lists only in-frame clones, some missing. The sample includes some 250,000 clones, approximately 86% seen only once; the top ten take about 7%. The specimen was peripheral blood. The receptors derive from a man aged 55 to 70 who had recovered from COVID-19.

This clone has a count of ten or more. The rearrangement joins TRBV2 to TRBJ1-5; D uncertain. The CDR3 is made up of 13 amino acids. V shed 5 bases and J shed 5 bases, with 10 bases lying between them. Germline loops: CDR1 SNHLY, CDR2 FYNNEI. CDR3 nucleotides: TGTGCCAGCAGTCCCGACACCTATCAGCCCCAGCATTTT. It is translated as CASSPDTYQPQHF.

The V and J genes are TRBV6-5 and TRBJ2-3; 9 bases fit TRBD1. Germline V gives CDR1 MNHEY, CDR2 SVGAGI. This CDR3 spans 14 amino acids. Trimming cost V 5 bases and J 1 base; bases outside gene matches: 1. Here the CDR3 DNA reads TGTGCCAGCAGTCGGGACAGGGGCACAGATACGCAGTATTTT. Protein product: CASSRDRGTDTQYF.

The rearrangement uses TRBV6-2 or TRBV6-3 and TRBJ1-2; 7 nucleotides match TRBD1. Germline V gene data show CDR1 as MNHEY and CDR2 as SVGEGT. V shed 2 bases, J shed 2 bases, and the junction held 5 bases outside the gene matches. The CDR3 consists of 15 residues. CDR3: CASSYPSGQNYGYTF. The CDR3 region has the DNA TGTGCCAGCAGTTACCCCTCGGGACAGAACTATGGCTACACCTTC.

The chain combines TRBV5-8 with TRBJ1-3; TRBD1 matches 7 bases. After removal of 4 bases from V and 5 bases from J, the junction contained 9 bases not matched to a gene. Germline CDR1 reads SGHTS; CDR2 reads YDEGEE. The CDR3 has 15 residues. The CDR3 protein is CASSPGQFQRNTIYF. CDR3 DNA: TGTGCCAGCAGCCCGGGACAGTTTCAAAGAAACACCATATATTTT.

V usage is TRBV5-5 and J usage is TRBJ1-2; 8 bases map to TRBD1. The CDR3 contains 15 residues. After removal of 2 bases from V and 6 bases from J, the junction contained 9 bases not matched to a gene. Per germline, CDR1 SGHKS and CDR2 YYEKEE (reference sequence). DNA of the CDR3: TGTGCCAGCAGCTTTGTAGGGACAGGTGCTGATGGCTACACCTTC. Translating gives CASSFVGTGADGYTF. Full variable domain (outside the CDR3, taken from reference TRBV5-5 and TRBJ1-2): DAGVTQSPTHLIKTRGQQVTLRCSPISGHKSVSWYQQVLGQGPQFIFQYYEKEERGRGNFPDRFSARQFPNYSSELNVNALLLGDSALYLCASSFVGTGADGYTFGSGTRLTVV.

The chain recombines TRBV19 with TRBJ1-1, with no clear D. CDR3 length equals 14 residues. V lost 3 bases and J lost 1, with 9 bases in between. Germline-derived CDR1 and CDR2 are LNHDA and SQIVND (reference sequence). The DNA of the CDR3 is TGTGCCAGTAGTATTGGACTGAAGAACACTGAAGCTTTCTTT. The encoded protein is CASSIGLKNTEAFF.

The chain couples TRBV5-4 to TRBJ2-3; TRBD2 aligns across 14 bases. The length of the CDR3 is 17 residues. From germline, CDR1 is SGHNT and CDR2 YYREEE (reference sequence). The junction had 4 bases not matched to a gene; V was cut back by 4 bases and J by 0 bases. The CDR3 DNA sequence: TGTGCCAGCAGCCCGGGACTAGCGGGGGCCAGCACAGATACGCAGTATTTT. Amino acid sequence: CASSPGLAGASTDTQYF.

The genes are TRBV9 and TRBJ2-3; 11 positions match TRBD1. CDR3 length equals 16 residues. Germline loops: CDR1 SGDLS, CDR2 YYNGEE. V was clipped by 4 bases and J by 1 base; unmatched bases: 5. The CDR3 DNA reads TGTGCCAGCAGCTCGAGGGACAGGGGGGGCACAGATACGCAGTATTTT. This gives the protein CASSSRDRGGTDTQYF. The variable domain in full, with the rest retrieved from reference TRBV9 and TRBJ2-3, is DSGVTQTPKHLITATGQRVTLRCSPRSGDLSVYWYQQSLDQGLQFLIQYYNGEERAKGNILERFSAQQFPDLHSELNLSSLELGDSALYFCASSSRDRGGTDTQYFGPGTRLTVL.

CDR3: CASSEPQGISYGYTF. Written as DNA, the CDR3 is TGTGCCAGCAGTGAACCCCAGGGTATAAGCTATGGCTACACCTTC. The V and J genes are TRBV28 and TRBJ1-2, with D possibly TRBD1 on 5 matching bases. The CDR3 has 15 residues. The germline V gene encodes CDR1 MDHEN and CDR2 SYDVKM. V lost 5 bases and J lost 4, with 17 bases in between.

The chain has TRBV7-2 and TRBJ1-1, with D maybe TRBD1 (5 bases). The V gene's germline CDR1 is SGHTA and CDR2 FQGNSA. The CDR3 length is 14 residues. The V end lost 5 bases, the J end lost 5 bases, and 15 bases lay between the germline ends. The CDR3 nucleotides read TGTGCCAGCAGCCTCGGGGCCGGGGGGACTGAAGCTTTCTTT. Its protein product is CASSLGAGGTEAFF.

The rearrangement joins TRBV11-2 to TRBJ1-1; maybe TRBD1 (5 bases). The germline CDR1 and CDR2 sequences are SGHAT and FQNNGV. V was trimmed by 0 bases and J by 8 bases, leaving 10 bases between them. The length of the CDR3 is 13 residues. CDR3 DNA sequence: TGTGCCAGCAGCTTAGACCGGGGGGTGGAAGCTTTCTTT. This sequence encodes CASSLDRGVEAFF.

The chain couples TRBV7-9 to TRBJ1-2, with D possibly TRBD1 on 6 matching bases. V was clipped by 1 base and J by 10 bases, with 22 bases between them. Germline V gives CDR1 SEHNR, CDR2 FQNEAQ (reference sequence). The length of the CDR3 is 16 residues. The CDR3 region has the DNA TGTGCCAGCAGCTTAGGGGGCTTAGGGCGGACAGTAGACTACACCTTC. The encoded protein is CASSLGGLGRTVDYTF. Supplemented by reference TRBV7-9 and TRBJ1-2, the full variable domain reads DTGVSQNPRHKITKRGQNVTFRCDPISEHNRLYWYRQTLGQGPEFLTYFQNEAQLEKSRLLSDRFSAERPKGSFSTLEIQRTEQGDSAMYLCASSLGGLGRTVDYTFGSGTRLTVV.

The genes are TRBV5-6 and TRBJ1-1; 11 bases align to TRBD1. The J segment lost 7 bases and the V segment lost 5 bases, leaving 7 bases of the junction unmatched. Looked up from germline, CDR1 is SGHDT and CDR2 is YYEEEE. There are 14 residues in the CDR3. The CDR3 protein is CASSKWTGGFEAFF. CDR3 DNA: TGTGCCAGCAGTAAGTGGACAGGGGGCTTTGAAGCTTTCTTT.

Points on this clone: This CDR3 is also generated by other DNA sequences in the sample. This chain links TRBV5-1 with TRBJ2-3, with 9 nucleotides matching TRBD2. Germline CDR1 reads SGHRS; CDR2 reads YFSETQ. The CDR3 is 14 amino acids. The V gene end was trimmed by 1 base and the J gene end by 3 bases; junction bases not matched to a gene: 0. CDR3 coding DNA: TGCGCCAGCAGCTTGAGCGGGGGGACAGATACGCAGTATTTT. This gives the protein CASSLSGGTDTQYF.

The rearrangement joins TRBV6-6 to TRBJ1-5; D unresolved. The CDR3 spans 14 residues. Looked up from germline, CDR1 is MNHNY and CDR2 is SVGAGI (reference sequence). V was cut by 7 bases and J by 3 bases, with 13 bases left in between. The CDR3 coding sequence is TGTGCCAGCACCCCTGCAGGATCCAATCAGCCCCAGCATTTT. The encoded protein is CASTPAGSNQPQHF.

V is TRBV11-2 and J is TRBJ2-3; 10 bases line up with TRBD1. V dropped 5 bases and J dropped 1; count of bases not matched to a gene: 3. This CDR3 has 15 residues. Germline-derived CDR1 and CDR2 are SGHAT and FQNNGV. CDR3 DNA sequence: TGTGCCAGCAGCCCGGGGACAGGGGGCACAGATACGCAGTATTTT. Protein product: CASSPGTGGTDTQYF. The full variable domain, its missing parts supplied by reference TRBV11-2 and TRBJ2-3, is EAGVAQSPRYKIIEKRQSVAFWCNPISGHATLYWYQQILGQGPKLLIQFQNNGVVDDSQLPKDRFSAERLKGVDSTLKIQPAKLEDSAVYLCASSPGTGGTDTQYFGPGTRLTVL.

The V and J genes are TRBV7-9 and TRBJ1-2; 12 bases match TRBD1. The germline V gene has CDR1 SEHNR and CDR2 FQNEAQ (reference sequence). V was clipped by 4 bases and J by 9 bases; unmatched bases: 9. The CDR3 length is 15 residues. CDR3 nucleotide sequence: TGTGCCAGCAGCTCGTCCGGGACAGGGGGCTTGAGCTACACCTTC. Translation gives CASSSSGTGGLSYTF.

The chain uses TRBV6-6 and TRBJ1-1, with TRBD1 matching over 10 bases. The junction had 9 bases not matched to a gene; V was cut back by 7 bases and J by 10 bases. The CDR3 is made up of 13 amino acids. In germline, CDR1 is MNHNY, CDR2 SVGAGI (reference sequence). This CDR3 is CASTLGQGVGAFF. The CDR3 DNA reads as TGTGCCAGCACCCTAGGACAGGGGGTTGGAGCTTTCTTT.

The gene calls are TRBV24-1 and TRBJ2-5; D is undetermined. This CDR3 contains 12 residues. The V gene lost 4 bases and the J gene lost 0 bases, with 2 bases spanning the gap. Looked up from germline, CDR1 is KGHDR and CDR2 is SFDVKD. CDR3 region: CATSDYQETQYF. The CDR3, as DNA: TGTGCCACCAGTGACTACCAAGAGACCCAGTACTTC.

The genes are TRBV7-9 and TRBJ2-1, with a weak D call TRBD2 (6 bases). The CDR3 is 16 amino acids. Germline CDR1 reads SEHNR; CDR2 reads FQNEAQ (reference sequence). Trimming cost V 5 bases and J 1 base, with 15 bases left between them. Here the CDR3 reads CASSARGRDSYNEQFF. The DNA of the CDR3 is TGTGCCAGCAGCGCCCGTGGGCGGGATTCCTACAATGAGCAGTTCTTC. The full variable domain, with the rest looked up from reference TRBV7-9 and TRBJ2-1, is DTGVSQNPRHKITKRGQNVTFRCDPISEHNRLYWYRQTLGQGPEFLTYFQNEAQLEKSRLLSDRFSAERPKGSFSTLEIQRTEQGDSAMYLCASSARGRDSYNEQFFGPGTRLTVL.

The CDR3 region has the DNA TGTGCCAGCAGTTACAGGGCAGGGCCAGGGGGGCAGCCCCAGCATTTT. As protein: CASSYRAGPGGQPQHF. The chain joins TRBV6-5 to TRBJ1-5, with TRBD1 matching over 7 bases. V was pared by 2 bases and J by 7 bases, with 11 bases of the junction left unmatched. Germline values: CDR1 MNHEY, CDR2 SVGAGI. The CDR3 has 16 residues.

Only one count was recorded for this clone. This chain joins TRBV6-5 and TRBJ1-4; no clear D gene. V lost 4 bases and J 0 bases, leaving 9 bases between the germline ends. The CDR3 totals 15 residues. From germline, CDR1 is MNHEY and CDR2 SVGAGI. The CDR3 loop is CASSSSGATNEKLFF. The CDR3 region has the DNA TGTGCCAGCAGTTCCTCAGGAGCAACTAATGAAAAACTGTTTTTT.

V gene TRBV5-1 combines with J gene TRBJ2-5; D not certain. V lost 4 bases and J 1 base, leaving 11 bases between the germline ends. The germline V gene encodes CDR1 SGHRS and CDR2 YFSETQ. This CDR3 comprises 14 residues. DNA of the CDR3: TGCGCCAGCAGCCGTGGGCGACCCCAAGAGACCCAGTACTTC. Translated: CASSRGRPQETQYF.

The chain has TRBV25-1 and TRBJ1-6; TRBD1 matches 7 bases. J lost 0 bases, V lost 4 bases, and 6 bases had no gene match. The CDR3 extends over 17 amino acids. Germline CDR1 is MGHDK and CDR2 is SYGVNS. The CDR3 coding sequence is TGTGCCAGCAGTGGACAGGGTCCTTTCTCCTATAATTCACCCCTCCACTTT. It is translated as CASSGQGPFSYNSPLHF.

The chain is built from TRBV25-1 and TRBJ1-2; 9 bases align to TRBD1. Trimming took 6 bases from V and 8 from J; bases not matched to a gene: 7. CDR3 size: 13 residues. CDR1 MGHDK and CDR2 SYGVNS come from the germline V gene. DNA of the CDR3: TGTGCCAGCAGCCCGGGACAGGGAACCGGCTACACCTTC. Translating it yields CASSPGQGTGYTF.

The V and J genes are TRBV10-3 and TRBJ1-2; the match to TRBD1 covers 8 bases. V gave up 5 bases and J gave up 7 bases; unmatched junction bases: 6. Germline V gene data show CDR1 as ENHRY and CDR2 as SYGVKD. The CDR3 is 13 amino acids. The CDR3 DNA sequence: TGTGCCATCAGTAAAGACAGGGGTCCTGGCTACACCTTC. As protein: CAISKDRGPGYTF.

The sample holds one count of this clone. The J gene is TRBJ1-1, the V gene TRBV14, with 9 nucleotides matching TRBD1. Germline V lookup: CDR1 SGHDN, CDR2 FVKESK. This CDR3 is 14 amino acids long. Losses at the gene ends were 3 bases for V and 1 base for J; bases not matched to a gene: 0. Written as DNA, the CDR3 is TGTGCCAGCAGCCAGGACAGGGGGAACACTGAAGCTTTCTTT. Protein sequence: CASSQDRGNTEAFF.

This clone occurred once. The CDR3 nucleotides read TGTGCCAGCAGCCCAGACACCACTCGGCAGTCGCAGCAGTACGTC. Translated, it gives CASSPDTTRQSQQYV. The chain joins TRBV7-8 to TRBJ2-7; unclear D gene. The V and J ends lost 5 bases and 8 bases respectively, with 22 bases between them. The CDR3 spans 15 residues. Germline V gives CDR1 SGHVS, CDR2 FQNEAQ.